This T cell receptor (beta chain) was recorded in a study of cytomegalovirus exposure and HLA in healthy donors. Study in general: Findings of an earlier analysis included some 110 million unique TCR beta sequences from roughly 180 million T cells.

The germline CDR1 and CDR2 sequences are SGHNT and YYREEE (reference sequence). CDR3 length: 13 residues. The V gene end was trimmed by 5 bases and the J gene end by 4 bases; junction bases not matched to a gene: 4. The PCR employed 60 Vbeta primers together with 13 Jbeta primers. As originally analysed: In a later analysis, of around 85 million unique beta chains, 9 million to 11 million appeared in at least two donors. This table comes from immunoSEQ multiplex PCR, and its TCRdb copy is limited to in-frame clones, with some not included. That table gives V, J and clone size, and the DNA gave D and trimming. This table holds tens of thousands of clones, roughly 77% found once.

Sequences were obtained from PBMCs. This clonotype was obtained from a human donor in good health. The chain recombines TRBV5-4 with TRBJ2-5, with 8 nucleotides matching TRBD1. DNA for the CDR3: TGTGCCAGCAGTTCCGACAGGGGAGAGACCCAGTACTTC. As protein: CASSSDRGETQYF.